A selection of T cell receptor beta chains follows, all from one sample in a study of cytomegalovirus exposure and HLA in healthy donors. The method was immunoSEQ multiplex PCR; TCRdb's version includes in-frame clones alone and lacks a portion of them. The sample includes roughly 120,000 clones, 65% to 85% seen only once; the top ten take 0.24%. The sample was PBMCs. These receptors were obtained from a man in his fifties or sixties in good health and CMV-seronegative. The CDR3 runs from the conserved cysteine through the conserved F or W. D genes are given only for firm matches. The size entry is marked missing in some rows and otherwise reads once, few, many or a size class.

d_call: .; clone_size: .; j_call: TRBJ1-5; v_call: TRBV7-2; cdr3_aa: CASSLSGASNQPQHF; cdr3_nt: TGTGCCAGCAGCTTGTCAGGGGCGAGCAATCAGCCCCAGCATTTT
d_call: .; clone_size: few; j_call: TRBJ1-3; v_call: TRBV5-1; cdr3_aa: CASTLGQGGPGNTIYF; cdr3_nt: TGCGCCAGCACCTTGGGTCAGGGAGGACCTGGAAACACCATATATTTT
d_call: .; clone_size: .; j_call: TRBJ1-4; v_call: TRBV28; cdr3_aa: CASSLSGGGFNEKLFF; cdr3_nt: TGTGCCAGCAGTTTATCGGGGGGGGGTTTTAATGAAAAACTGTTTTTT
d_call: .; clone_size: .; j_call: TRBJ2-2; v_call: TRBV13; cdr3_aa: CASSPDRSTGELFF; cdr3_nt: TGTGCCAGCAGCCCCGACAGGTCCACCGGGGAGCTGTTTTTT
d_call: .; clone_size: .; j_call: TRBJ1-4; v_call: TRBV2; cdr3_aa: CASSGGLNNEKLFF; cdr3_nt: TGTGCCAGCAGTGGCGGGCTGAACAATGAAAAACTGTTTTTT
d_call: .; clone_size: .; j_call: TRBJ2-7; v_call: TRBV30; cdr3_aa: CAWSSGAQYTYEQCF; cdr3_nt: TGTGCCTGGTCCTCGGGAGCACAGTATACCTACGAGCAGTGCTTC
d_call: TRBD1; clone_size: .; j_call: TRBJ2-7; v_call: TRBV6-7; cdr3_aa: CASSYGDSQDETGEQYF; cdr3_nt: TGTGCCAGCAGTTATGGGGACAGTCAAGACGAGACGGGTGAGCAGTACTTC
d_call: .; clone_size: few; j_call: TRBJ1-5; v_call: TRBV2; cdr3_aa: CASSQYRDPFSNQPQHF; cdr3_nt: TGTGCCAGCAGCCAATACAGGGATCCATTTAGCAATCAGCCCCAGCATTTT
d_call: .; clone_size: .; j_call: TRBJ1-6; v_call: TRBV30; cdr3_aa: CAWNKGNNSPLHF; cdr3_nt: TGTGCCTGGAACAAGGGGAATAATTCACCCCTCCACTTT
d_call: TRBD2; clone_size: few; j_call: TRBJ2-1; v_call: TRBV9; cdr3_aa: CASSASLRREGSYNEQFF; cdr3_nt: TGTGCCAGCAGCGCTTCCCTCCGGCGGGAGGGGTCCTACAATGAGCAGTTCTTC
d_call: .; clone_size: .; j_call: TRBJ1-1; v_call: TRBV27; cdr3_aa: CASSSRRQAFF; cdr3_nt: TGTGCCAGCAGTTCGAGGCGCCAAGCTTTCTTT
d_call: TRBD1; clone_size: once; j_call: TRBJ2-2; v_call: TRBV7-3; cdr3_aa: CASSLDRGTSELFF; cdr3_nt: TGTGCCAGCAGCTTGGACAGGGGAACCTCCGAGCTGTTTTTT
d_call: TRBD2; clone_size: once; j_call: TRBJ2-5; v_call: TRBV19; cdr3_aa: CASSSRLAGYQETQYF; cdr3_nt: TGTGCCAGTAGTTCCCGACTAGCGGGATACCAAGAGACCCAGTACTTC
d_call: TRBD1; clone_size: .; j_call: TRBJ2-6; v_call: TRBV9; cdr3_aa: CASSEYRGSGANVLTF; cdr3_nt: TGTGCCAGCAGCGAATACAGGGGCTCTGGGGCCAACGTCCTGACTTTC
d_call: .; clone_size: .; j_call: TRBJ2-2; v_call: TRBV9; cdr3_aa: CASSVASDPTGELFF; cdr3_nt: TGTGCCAGCAGCGTAGCTAGTGACCCCACCGGGGAGCTGTTTTTT
d_call: TRBD1; clone_size: few; j_call: TRBJ2-3; v_call: TRBV9; cdr3_aa: CASSVDPGGMVVDTQYF; cdr3_nt: TGTGCCAGCAGCGTAGACCCAGGGGGCATGGTCGTAGATACGCAGTATTTT
d_call: TRBD1; clone_size: .; j_call: TRBJ1-2; v_call: TRBV6-1; cdr3_aa: CASSGLDRGTNYGYTF; cdr3_nt: TGTGCCAGCAGTGGCCTCGACAGGGGAACTAACTATGGCTACACCTTC
d_call: TRBD1; clone_size: .; j_call: TRBJ1-5; v_call: TRBV7-2; cdr3_aa: CASSRKVRGPGSNRPQHF; cdr3_nt: TGTGCCAGCAGCCGGAAGGTCAGGGGGCCGGGAAGCAATCGGCCCCAGCATTTT
d_call: .; clone_size: .; j_call: TRBJ1-5; v_call: TRBV5-1; cdr3_aa: CASSLGPGRNNQPQHF; cdr3_nt: TGCGCCAGCAGCTTGGGACCGGGGAGAAACAATCAGCCCCAGCATTTT
d_call: .; clone_size: .; j_call: TRBJ2-7; v_call: TRBV7-2; cdr3_aa: CASSPAATPVDEQYF; cdr3_nt: TGTGCCAGCAGCCCGGCGGCCACCCCTGTCGACGAGCAGTACTTC
d_call: .; clone_size: .; j_call: TRBJ2-2; v_call: TRBV6-1; cdr3_aa: CASSESQGTGELFF; cdr3_nt: TGTGCCAGCAGTGAATCACAGGGAACCGGGGAGCTGTTTTTT
d_call: TRBD2; clone_size: .; j_call: TRBJ2-2; v_call: TRBV7-2; cdr3_aa: CASSLLAGGANTGELFF; cdr3_nt: TGTGCCAGCAGCTTACTAGCGGGGGGAGCGAACACCGGGGAGCTGTTTTTT
d_call: .; clone_size: once; j_call: TRBJ2-3; v_call: TRBV29-1; cdr3_aa: CSVEVVDREMDTQYF; cdr3_nt: TGCAGCGTTGAAGTTGTCGACAGAGAGATGGATACGCAGTATTTT
d_call: .; clone_size: .; j_call: TRBJ1-2; v_call: TRBV4-2; cdr3_aa: CASSPIGGAGYGYPF; cdr3_nt: TGTGCCAGCAGCCCCATCGGGGGGGCCGGCTATGGCTACCCCTTC
d_call: TRBD1; clone_size: .; j_call: TRBJ1-1; v_call: TRBV19; cdr3_aa: CASSSGQLNTEAFF; cdr3_nt: TGTGCCAGTAGTTCGGGACAGCTGAACACTGAAGCTTTCTTT
d_call: .; clone_size: .; j_call: TRBJ2-5; v_call: TRBV5-1; cdr3_aa: CASELTGGQETQYF; cdr3_nt: TGCGCCAGTGAACTGACAGGAGGCCAAGAGACCCAGTACTTC
d_call: TRBD1; clone_size: .; j_call: TRBJ2-3; v_call: TRBV5-4; cdr3_aa: CASSLSFGQGASDTQYF; cdr3_nt: TGTGCCAGCAGCTTGTCTTTCGGGCAGGGGGCTTCAGATACGCAGTATTTT
d_call: .; clone_size: .; j_call: TRBJ2-3; v_call: TRBV6-6; cdr3_aa: CATVAGGSTDTQYF; cdr3_nt: TGTGCCACCGTAGCCGGAGGGAGCACAGATACGCAGTATTTT
d_call: TRBD1; clone_size: .; j_call: TRBJ2-3; v_call: TRBV5-5; cdr3_aa: CASSLVTGGTDTQYF; cdr3_nt: TGTGCCAGCAGCTTAGTCACAGGGGGCACAGATACGCAGTATTTT
d_call: .; clone_size: .; j_call: TRBJ2-3; v_call: TRBV9; cdr3_aa: CASSVGRVGEDTQYF; cdr3_nt: TGTGCCAGCAGCGTAGGGCGGGTAGGAGAAGATACGCAGTATTTT
d_call: TRBD1; clone_size: .; j_call: TRBJ1-4; v_call: TRBV14; cdr3_aa: CASSHATGGGEKLFF; cdr3_nt: TGTGCCAGCAGCCACGCTACAGGGGGAGGCGAAAAACTGTTTTTT
d_call: .; clone_size: .; j_call: TRBJ1-5; v_call: TRBV19; cdr3_aa: CASSSLGQIKPQHF; cdr3_nt: TGTGCCAGTAGTTCCCTCGGACAGATAAAGCCCCAGCATTTT
d_call: TRBD2; clone_size: few; j_call: TRBJ2-3; v_call: TRBV6-5; cdr3_aa: CASSYRAGVADTQYF; cdr3_nt: TGTGCCAGCAGTTATCGAGCGGGGGTCGCAGATACGCAGTATTTT
d_call: .; clone_size: .; j_call: TRBJ2-5; v_call: TRBV18; cdr3_aa: CASSSGYRETQYF; cdr3_nt: TGTGCCAGCTCGTCCGGGTATAGGGAGACCCAGTACTTC
d_call: TRBD2; clone_size: .; j_call: TRBJ2-7; v_call: TRBV27; cdr3_aa: CASSHGTRIDEQYF; cdr3_nt: TGTGCCAGCAGTCACGGGACTAGAATAGACGAGCAGTACTTC
d_call: .; clone_size: .; j_call: TRBJ1-1; v_call: TRBV7-3; cdr3_aa: CASSLRIGTEAFF; cdr3_nt: TGTGCCAGCAGCTTAAGAATCGGCACTGAAGCTTTCTTT
d_call: .; clone_size: .; j_call: TRBJ1-5; v_call: TRBV6-6; cdr3_aa: CASSGGRDQPQHF; cdr3_nt: TGTGCCAGCAGCGGGGGACGGGATCAGCCCCAGCATTTT
d_call: .; clone_size: .; j_call: TRBJ2-1; v_call: TRBV29-1; cdr3_aa: CSATVSSSYNEQFF; cdr3_nt: TGCAGCGCTACGGTTAGCAGCTCCTACAATGAGCAGTTCTTC
d_call: .; clone_size: .; j_call: TRBJ2-6; v_call: TRBV5-6; cdr3_aa: CASSSDTISSGANVLTF; cdr3_nt: TGTGCCAGCAGCTCGGACACCATATCCTCTGGGGCCAACGTCCTGACTTTC